The rows below give T cell receptor beta chains drawn from one sample of a study of shared clonotypes between healthy human individuals. Only in-frame clones appear in the TCRdb table, and some are missing; sequencing was by immunoSEQ multiplex PCR. The sample includes 400,000 to 600,000 clones, approximately 79% of them seen just once. The sequenced material came from PBMCs. The receptors derive from a woman aged 40 to 55 in good health. Some clones in this sample may be carry-over from other donors' samples. Each CDR3 is given with its conserved first and last residue. Fields, in order: CDR3 length, clone size, V gene, J gene, D gene, CDR3 protein, CDR3 DNA. D genes are given only for firm matches. Clone size is not always given. Where it is, it says once, few, many or a class for expanded clones.

len: 17; abundance: once; v_gene: TRBV7-9; j_gene: TRBJ2-1; d_gene: TRBD2; CDR3aa: CASSLGRLAGPYNEQFF; CDR3nt: TGTGCCAGCAGCTTAGGGAGACTAGCGGGGCCCTACAATGAGCAGTTCTTC
len: 18; abundance: NA; v_gene: TRBV10-3; j_gene: TRBJ2-7; d_gene: TRBD1; CDR3aa: CAISARTGGRGLSYEQYF; CDR3nt: TGTGCCATCAGTGCTAGGACAGGGGGCCGAGGTCTCTCCTACGAGCAGTACTTC
len: 17; abundance: NA; v_gene: TRBV7-9; j_gene: TRBJ1-1; d_gene: NA; CDR3aa: CASSLGGLNWVNTKAFF; CDR3nt: TGTGCCAGCAGCTTAGGGGGACTCAACTGGGTCAACACTAAAGCTTTCTTT
len: 15; abundance: NA; v_gene: TRBV6-1; j_gene: TRBJ2-3; d_gene: NA; CDR3aa: CASSENWGRTDTQYF; CDR3nt: TGTGCCAGCAGTGAAAACTGGGGACGCACAGATACGCAGTATTTT
len: 14; abundance: NA; v_gene: TRBV19; j_gene: TRBJ1-1; d_gene: TRBD1; CDR3aa: CASSHNRGGTEAFF; CDR3nt: TGTGCCTCGTCGCACAACAGGGGGGGCACTGAAGCTTTCTTT
len: 15; abundance: once; v_gene: TRBV27; j_gene: TRBJ2-1; d_gene: NA; CDR3aa: CASTLTASSYNEQFF; CDR3nt: TGTGCCAGCACCCTGACGGCAAGCTCCTACAATGAGCAGTTCTTC
len: 14; abundance: NA; v_gene: TRBV6-5; j_gene: TRBJ1-1; d_gene: NA; CDR3aa: CASSAGYVNTEAFF; CDR3nt: TGTGCCAGCAGTGCAGGGTATGTGAACACTGAAGCTTTCTTT
len: 14; abundance: once; v_gene: TRBV6-1; j_gene: TRBJ2-3; d_gene: TRBD1; CDR3aa: CASSRQGNTDTQYF; CDR3nt: TGTGCCAGCAGCCGACAGGGAAACACAGATACGCAGTATTTT
len: 15; abundance: once; v_gene: TRBV19; j_gene: TRBJ2-6; d_gene: NA; CDR3aa: CASRRSGPGANVLTF; CDR3nt: TGTGCCAGTAGGCGGTCAGGGCCAGGGGCCAACGTCCTGACTTTC
len: 16; abundance: NA; v_gene: TRBV2; j_gene: TRBJ2-3; d_gene: NA; CDR3aa: CASRDRALINTDTQYF; CDR3nt: TGTGCCAGCAGGGACAGAGCGTTAATAAACACAGATACGCAGTATTTT
len: 17; abundance: NA; v_gene: TRBV7-2; j_gene: TRBJ1-3; d_gene: NA; CDR3aa: CASSSTGLTSSGNTIYF; CDR3nt: TGTGCCAGCAGCTCCACGGGACTGACATCCTCTGGAAACACCATATATTTT
len: 14; abundance: NA; v_gene: TRBV7-8; j_gene: TRBJ1-4; d_gene: NA; CDR3aa: CASVGGLQVEKLFF; CDR3nt: TGTGCCAGCGTGGGGGGGCTGCAAGTTGAAAAACTGTTTTTT
len: 14; abundance: NA; v_gene: TRBV7-2; j_gene: TRBJ2-3; d_gene: NA; CDR3aa: CASSQASGTDTQYF; CDR3nt: TGTGCCAGCAGCCAAGCTAGCGGCACAGATACGCAGTATTTT
len: 15; abundance: few; v_gene: TRBV5-6; j_gene: TRBJ2-7; d_gene: NA; CDR3aa: CASSFLRYSPYEQYF; CDR3nt: TGTGCCAGCAGTTTCCTCCGCTACTCACCCTACGAGCAGTACTTC
len: 17; abundance: NA; v_gene: TRBV28; j_gene: TRBJ2-3; d_gene: TRBD2; CDR3aa: CASSFPTSGILTDTQYF; CDR3nt: TGTGCCAGCAGTTTCCCGACTAGCGGGATCCTCACAGATACGCAGTATTTT
len: 15; abundance: NA; v_gene: TRBV5-1; j_gene: TRBJ2-1; d_gene: TRBD1; CDR3aa: CASSTGQGTYNEQFF; CDR3nt: TGCGCCAGCAGCACCGGACAGGGCACCTACAATGAGCAGTTCTTC
len: 16; abundance: NA; v_gene: TRBV10-3; j_gene: TRBJ2-1; d_gene: TRBD2; CDR3aa: CAISESPGLAGIEQFF; CDR3nt: TGTGCCATCAGTGAGTCGCCGGGACTAGCGGGAATTGAGCAGTTCTTC
len: 14; abundance: NA; v_gene: TRBV5-1; j_gene: TRBJ2-2; d_gene: NA; CDR3aa: CASRQGPNTGELFF; CDR3nt: TGCGCCAGCAGACAGGGACCTAACACCGGGGAGCTGTTTTTT
len: 13; abundance: NA; v_gene: TRBV5-1; j_gene: TRBJ2-7; d_gene: NA; CDR3aa: CASSPDGTYEQYF; CDR3nt: TGCGCCAGCAGCCCCGACGGTACCTACGAGCAGTACTTC
len: 15; abundance: NA; v_gene: TRBV7-9; j_gene: TRBJ2-1; d_gene: NA; CDR3aa: CASSSRTRANDEQFF; CDR3nt: TGTGCCAGCAGTTCTCGGACTCGGGCGAATGATGAGCAGTTCTTC
len: 14; abundance: NA; v_gene: TRBV7-9; j_gene: TRBJ1-1; d_gene: NA; CDR3aa: CASSPSGGHTEAFF; CDR3nt: TGTGCCAGCAGCCCTAGCGGGGGGCACACTGAAGCTTTCTTT
len: 15; abundance: few; v_gene: TRBV6-5; j_gene: TRBJ1-3; d_gene: TRBD1; CDR3aa: CASSYSGQQVNTIYF; CDR3nt: TGTGCCAGCAGTTACTCGGGACAGCAGGTTAACACCATATATTTT
len: 16; abundance: few; v_gene: TRBV7-9; j_gene: TRBJ2-5; d_gene: NA; CDR3aa: CASSPVPIRNQETQYF; CDR3nt: TGTGCCAGCAGCCCCGTCCCGATACGCAATCAAGAGACCCAGTACTTC
len: 13; abundance: NA; v_gene: TRBV5-6; j_gene: TRBJ2-3; d_gene: NA; CDR3aa: CASSWGTTDTQYF; CDR3nt: TGTGCCAGCAGCTGGGGGACCACAGATACGCAGTATTTT
len: 13; abundance: many; v_gene: TRBV29-1; j_gene: TRBJ2-2; d_gene: TRBD1; CDR3aa: CSAGTGDTGELFF; CDR3nt: TGCAGCGCTGGGACAGGGGACACCGGGGAGCTGTTTTTT
len: 13; abundance: NA; v_gene: TRBV28; j_gene: TRBJ2-7; d_gene: NA; CDR3aa: CASRTPGSHEQYF; CDR3nt: TGTGCCAGCAGAACCCCCGGGTCTCACGAGCAGTACTTC
len: 14; abundance: NA; v_gene: TRBV5-1; j_gene: TRBJ2-2; d_gene: TRBD1; CDR3aa: CASSPTGRTGELFF; CDR3nt: TGCGCCAGCAGCCCGACAGGGCGGACCGGGGAGCTGTTTTTT
len: 16; abundance: NA; v_gene: TRBV7-1; j_gene: TRBJ1-3; d_gene: NA; CDR3aa: CASSIDRTLSGNTIYF; CDR3nt: TGTGCCAGCAGCATCGACAGGACCCTCTCTGGAAACACCATATATTTT
len: 14; abundance: NA; v_gene: TRBV11-2; j_gene: TRBJ1-1; d_gene: NA; CDR3aa: CASRRASLNTEAFF; CDR3nt: TGTGCCAGCCGCCGGGCATCTCTTAACACTGAAGCTTTCTTT
len: 14; abundance: NA; v_gene: TRBV7-8; j_gene: TRBJ1-3; d_gene: NA; CDR3aa: CASSRQAPGNTIYF; CDR3nt: TGTGCCAGCAGCCGACAGGCCCCTGGAAACACCATATATTTT
len: 16; abundance: NA; v_gene: TRBV5-1; j_gene: TRBJ2-5; d_gene: TRBD1; CDR3aa: CASSFLPGQYQETQYF; CDR3nt: TGCGCCAGCAGCTTCCTCCCGGGACAGTACCAAGAGACCCAGTACTTC
len: 15; abundance: few; v_gene: TRBV7-2; j_gene: TRBJ1-1; d_gene: NA; CDR3aa: CASSQPDRLNTEAFF; CDR3nt: TGTGCCAGCAGCCAGCCCGACAGGTTGAACACTGAAGCTTTCTTT
len: 15; abundance: NA; v_gene: TRBV13; j_gene: TRBJ2-7; d_gene: NA; CDR3aa: CASSLRSRGAYEQYF; CDR3nt: TGTGCCAGCAGCTTACGGAGCAGGGGGGCATACGAGCAGTACTTC
len: 15; abundance: NA; v_gene: TRBV19; j_gene: TRBJ1-2; d_gene: TRBD1; CDR3aa: CASSEQGQGSYGYTF; CDR3nt: TGTGCCAGTAGTGAACAAGGACAGGGTTCCTATGGCTACACCTTC
len: 15; abundance: NA; v_gene: TRBV18; j_gene: TRBJ2-7; d_gene: TRBD2; CDR3aa: CASSHRTSGNYEQYF; CDR3nt: TGTGCCAGCTCCCATCGGACTAGCGGGAACTACGAGCAGTACTTC
len: 17; abundance: few; v_gene: TRBV28; j_gene: TRBJ1-2; d_gene: TRBD1; CDR3aa: CASSLPGQGEPNYGYTF; CDR3nt: TGTGCCAGCAGTTTACCCGGACAGGGGGAACCTAACTATGGCTACACCTTC
len: 18; abundance: NA; v_gene: TRBV27; j_gene: TRBJ2-6; d_gene: TRBD2; CDR3aa: CASRGVGGAFSGANVLTF; CDR3nt: TGTGCCAGCAGAGGTGTCGGGGGGGCCTTCTCTGGGGCCAACGTCCTGACTTTC
len: 20; abundance: NA; v_gene: TRBV9; j_gene: TRBJ2-1; d_gene: NA; CDR3aa: CASSFIDSDKTQREYNEQFF; CDR3nt: TGTGCCAGCAGCTTTATCGATTCGGATAAGACGCAAAGGGAATACAATGAGCAGTTCTTC
len: 14; abundance: once; v_gene: TRBV18; j_gene: TRBJ1-5; d_gene: TRBD1; CDR3aa: CASSPGTGNQPQHF; CDR3nt: TGTGCCAGCTCACCTGGGACAGGGAATCAGCCCCAGCATTTT
len: 16; abundance: once; v_gene: TRBV9; j_gene: TRBJ2-2; d_gene: NA; CDR3aa: CASSVVSNRNTGELFF; CDR3nt: TGTGCCAGCAGCGTTGTCAGCAATAGAAACACCGGGGAGCTGTTTTTT
len: 13; abundance: NA; v_gene: TRBV30; j_gene: TRBJ2-1; d_gene: NA; CDR3aa: CAWSARVPNEQFF; CDR3nt: TGTGCCTGGAGTGCCAGGGTACCCAATGAGCAGTTCTTC